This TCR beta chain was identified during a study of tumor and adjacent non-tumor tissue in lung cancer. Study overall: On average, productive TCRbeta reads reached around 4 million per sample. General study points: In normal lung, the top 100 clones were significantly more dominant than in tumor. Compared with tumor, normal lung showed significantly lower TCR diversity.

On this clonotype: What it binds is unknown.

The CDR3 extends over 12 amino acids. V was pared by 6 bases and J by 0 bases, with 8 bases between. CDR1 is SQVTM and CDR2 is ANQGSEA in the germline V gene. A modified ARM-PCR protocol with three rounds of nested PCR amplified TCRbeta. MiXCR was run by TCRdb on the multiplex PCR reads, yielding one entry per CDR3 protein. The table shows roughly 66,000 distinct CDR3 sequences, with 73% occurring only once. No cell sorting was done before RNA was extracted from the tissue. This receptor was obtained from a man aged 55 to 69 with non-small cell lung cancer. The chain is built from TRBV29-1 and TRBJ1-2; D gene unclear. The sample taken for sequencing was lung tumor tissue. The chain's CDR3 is CSVSGTNYGYTF. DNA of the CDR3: TGCAGCGTGTCAGGTACTAACTATGGCTACACCTTC.